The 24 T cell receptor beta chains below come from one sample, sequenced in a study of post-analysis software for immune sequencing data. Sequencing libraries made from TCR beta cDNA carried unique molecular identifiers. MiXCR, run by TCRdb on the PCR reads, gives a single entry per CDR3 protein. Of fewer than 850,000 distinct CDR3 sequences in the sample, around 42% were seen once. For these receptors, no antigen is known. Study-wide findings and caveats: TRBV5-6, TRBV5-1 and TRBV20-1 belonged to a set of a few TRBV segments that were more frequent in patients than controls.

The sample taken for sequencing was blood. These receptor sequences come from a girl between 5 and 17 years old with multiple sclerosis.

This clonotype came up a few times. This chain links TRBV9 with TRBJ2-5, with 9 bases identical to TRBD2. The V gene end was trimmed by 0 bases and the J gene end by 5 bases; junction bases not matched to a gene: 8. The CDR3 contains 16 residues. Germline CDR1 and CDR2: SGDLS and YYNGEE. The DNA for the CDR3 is TGTGCCAGCAGCGTAGCCGGCGGGAGGGCCGGTGAGACCCAGTACTTC. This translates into CASSVAGGRAGETQYF.

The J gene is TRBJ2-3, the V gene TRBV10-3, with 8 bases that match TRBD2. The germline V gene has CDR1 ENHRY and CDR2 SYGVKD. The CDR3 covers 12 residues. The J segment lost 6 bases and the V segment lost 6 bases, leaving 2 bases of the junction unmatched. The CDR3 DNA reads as TGTGCCATCAGGGGACTAGACGATACGCAGTATTTT. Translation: CAIRGLDDTQYF.

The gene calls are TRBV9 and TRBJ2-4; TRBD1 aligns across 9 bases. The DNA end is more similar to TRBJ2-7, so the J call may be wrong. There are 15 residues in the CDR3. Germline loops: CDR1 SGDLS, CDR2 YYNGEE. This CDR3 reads CASSEGQGHSYEQYF. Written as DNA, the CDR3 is TGTGCCAGCAGCGAGGGACAGGGACACTCCTACGAGCAGTACTTC.

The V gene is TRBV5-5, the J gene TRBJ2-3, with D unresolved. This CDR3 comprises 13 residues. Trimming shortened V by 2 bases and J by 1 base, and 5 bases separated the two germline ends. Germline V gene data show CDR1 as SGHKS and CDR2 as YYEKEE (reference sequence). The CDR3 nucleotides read TGTGCCAGCAGCTTTGACGGCACAGATACGCAGTATTTT. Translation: CASSFDGTDTQYF.

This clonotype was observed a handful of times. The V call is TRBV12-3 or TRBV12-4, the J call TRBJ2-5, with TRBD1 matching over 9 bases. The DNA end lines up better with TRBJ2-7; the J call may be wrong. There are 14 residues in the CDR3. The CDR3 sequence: CASADPGQGPEQYF. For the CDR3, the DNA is TGTGCCAGCGCGGACCCGGGACAGGGCCCCGAGCAGTACTTC.

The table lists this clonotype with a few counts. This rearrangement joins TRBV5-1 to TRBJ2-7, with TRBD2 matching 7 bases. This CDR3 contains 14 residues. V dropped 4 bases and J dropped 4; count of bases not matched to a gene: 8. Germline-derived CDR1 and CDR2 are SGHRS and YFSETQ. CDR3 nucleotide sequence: TGCGCCAGCAGCCCCCGCGGGAGCGGATACGAGCAGTACTTC. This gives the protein CASSPRGSGYEQYF.

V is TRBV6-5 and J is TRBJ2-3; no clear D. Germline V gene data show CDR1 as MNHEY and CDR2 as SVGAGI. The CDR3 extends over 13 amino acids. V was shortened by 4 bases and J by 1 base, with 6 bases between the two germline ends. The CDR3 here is CASSFARTDTQYF. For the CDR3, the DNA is TGTGCCAGCAGTTTCGCCCGCACAGATACGCAGTATTTT.

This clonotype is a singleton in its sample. CDR3 bases: TGCAGTGCTAACGTGGACAGTTTCTACGAGCAGTACTTC. As protein: CSANVDSFYEQYF. This chain uses TRBV20-1 with TRBJ2-7; weak D call: TRBD1 (6 bases). This CDR3 comprises 13 residues. From germline, CDR1 is DFQATT and CDR2 SNEGSKA (reference sequence). With 4 bases removed from V and 3 bases from J, the gap between germline ends came to 13 bases.

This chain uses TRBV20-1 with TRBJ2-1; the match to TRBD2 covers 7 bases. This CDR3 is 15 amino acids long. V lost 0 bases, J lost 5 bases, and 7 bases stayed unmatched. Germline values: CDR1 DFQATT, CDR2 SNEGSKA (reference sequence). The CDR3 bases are TGCAGTGCTAGAGATTGGGGACTACCAAACAATGAGCAGTTCTTC. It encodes CSARDWGLPNNEQFF.

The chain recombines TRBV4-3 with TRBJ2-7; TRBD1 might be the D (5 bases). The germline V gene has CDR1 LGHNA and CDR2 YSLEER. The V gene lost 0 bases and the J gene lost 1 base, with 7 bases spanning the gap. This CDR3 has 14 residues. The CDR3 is CASSQETDSYEQYF. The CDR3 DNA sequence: TGCGCCAGCAGCCAAGAGACAGATTCCTACGAGCAGTACTTC.

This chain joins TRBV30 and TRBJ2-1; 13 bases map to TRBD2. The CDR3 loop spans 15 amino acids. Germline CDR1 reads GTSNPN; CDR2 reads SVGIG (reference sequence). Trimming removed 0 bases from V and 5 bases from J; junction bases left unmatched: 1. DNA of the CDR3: TGTGCCTGGAGTGTAGGGACTAGCGGGAACAATGAGCAGTTCTTC. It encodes CAWSVGTSGNNEQFF.

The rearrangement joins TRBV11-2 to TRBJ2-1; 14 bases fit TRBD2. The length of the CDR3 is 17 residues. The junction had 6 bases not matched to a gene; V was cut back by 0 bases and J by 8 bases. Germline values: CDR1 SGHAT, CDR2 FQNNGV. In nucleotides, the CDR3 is TGTGCCAGCAGCTTAGATCCGGGACTAGCGGGAGTCCATGAGCAGTTCTTC. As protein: CASSLDPGLAGVHEQFF.

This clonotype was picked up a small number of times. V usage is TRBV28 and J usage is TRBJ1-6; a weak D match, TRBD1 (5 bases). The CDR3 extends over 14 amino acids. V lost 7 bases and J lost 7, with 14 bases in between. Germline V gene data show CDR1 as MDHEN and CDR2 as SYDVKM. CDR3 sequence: CASKPGLVNSPLHF. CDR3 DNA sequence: TGTGCCAGCAAACCGGGACTGGTAAATTCACCCCTCCACTTT.

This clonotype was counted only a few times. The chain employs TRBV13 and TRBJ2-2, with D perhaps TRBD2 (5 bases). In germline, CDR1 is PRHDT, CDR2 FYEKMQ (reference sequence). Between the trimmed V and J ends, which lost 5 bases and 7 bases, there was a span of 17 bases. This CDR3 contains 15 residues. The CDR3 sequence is CASSPKREGLGELFF. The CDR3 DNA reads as TGTGCCAGCAGCCCCAAAAGAGAGGGTCTCGGGGAGCTGTTTTTT. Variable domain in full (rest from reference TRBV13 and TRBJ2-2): AAGVIQSPRHLIKEKRETATLKCYPIPRHDTVYWYQQGPGQDPQFLISFYEKMQSDKGSIPDRFSAQQFSDYHSELNMSSLELGDSALYFCASSPKREGLGELFFGEGSRLTVL.

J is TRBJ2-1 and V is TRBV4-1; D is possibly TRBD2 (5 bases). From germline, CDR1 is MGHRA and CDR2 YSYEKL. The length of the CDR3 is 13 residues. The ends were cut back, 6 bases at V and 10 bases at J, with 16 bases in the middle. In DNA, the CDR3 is TGCGCCAGCAGTCACGGACTCGATTTAGAGCAGTTCTTC. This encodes CASSHGLDLEQFF.

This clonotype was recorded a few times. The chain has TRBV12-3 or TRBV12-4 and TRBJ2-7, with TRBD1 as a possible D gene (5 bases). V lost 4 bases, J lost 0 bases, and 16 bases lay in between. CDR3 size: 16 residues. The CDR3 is CASSSGGRALSYEQYF. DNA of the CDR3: TGTGCCAGCAGTTCAGGCGGCAGGGCCCTCTCCTACGAGCAGTACTTC.

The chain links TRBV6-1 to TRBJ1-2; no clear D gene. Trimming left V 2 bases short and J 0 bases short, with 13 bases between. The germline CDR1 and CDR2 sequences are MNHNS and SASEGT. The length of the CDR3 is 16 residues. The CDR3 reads CASSEPLRASNYGYTF. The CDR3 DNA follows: TGTGCCAGCAGTGAACCTCTTCGGGCCTCTAACTATGGCTACACCTTC.

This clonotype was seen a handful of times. CDR3 protein: CASSPYGGLAALYNEQFF. CDR3 nucleotides: TGTGCCAGCAGCCCCTATGGGGGACTAGCGGCTCTTTACAATGAGCAGTTCTTC. The gene calls are TRBV7-3 and TRBJ2-1; TRBD2 aligns across 11 bases. Germline V gene sequence: CDR1 SGHTA, CDR2 FQGTGA. There are 18 residues in the CDR3. Trimming at V came to 5 bases and at J to 4 bases, leaving 13 bases not matched to a gene.

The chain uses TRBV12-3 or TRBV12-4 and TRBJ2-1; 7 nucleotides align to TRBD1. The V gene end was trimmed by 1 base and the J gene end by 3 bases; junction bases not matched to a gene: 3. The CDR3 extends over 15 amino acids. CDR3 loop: CASSLDRGNYNEQFF. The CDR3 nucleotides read TGTGCCAGCAGTTTAGACAGGGGAAACTACAATGAGCAGTTCTTC.

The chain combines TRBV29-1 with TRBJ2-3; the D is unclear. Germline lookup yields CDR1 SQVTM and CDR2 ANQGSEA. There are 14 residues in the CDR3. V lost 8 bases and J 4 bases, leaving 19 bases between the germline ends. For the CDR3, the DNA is TGCAGCCTTCCTGGGAAGCGCTTTGCAGATACGCAGTATTTT. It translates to CSLPGKRFADTQYF.

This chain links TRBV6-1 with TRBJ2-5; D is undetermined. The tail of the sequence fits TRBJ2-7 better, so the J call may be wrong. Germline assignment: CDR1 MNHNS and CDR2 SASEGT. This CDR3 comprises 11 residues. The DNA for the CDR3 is TGTGCCAGCAGCGTTCTTCCCGAGCAGTACTTC. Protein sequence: CASSVLPEQYF.

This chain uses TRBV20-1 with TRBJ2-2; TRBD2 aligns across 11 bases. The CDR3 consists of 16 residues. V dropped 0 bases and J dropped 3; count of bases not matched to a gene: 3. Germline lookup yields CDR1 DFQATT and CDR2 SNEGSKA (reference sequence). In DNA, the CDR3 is TGCAGTGCTAGAGATCCACTAGCGGGAGACACCGGGGAGCTGTTTTTT. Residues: CSARDPLAGDTGELFF.

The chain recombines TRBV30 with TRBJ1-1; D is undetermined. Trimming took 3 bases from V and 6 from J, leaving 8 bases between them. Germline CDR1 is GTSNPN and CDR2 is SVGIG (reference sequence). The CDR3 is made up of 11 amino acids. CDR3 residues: CAWRTRAEAFF. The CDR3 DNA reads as TGTGCCTGGAGAACCCGCGCTGAAGCTTTCTTT.

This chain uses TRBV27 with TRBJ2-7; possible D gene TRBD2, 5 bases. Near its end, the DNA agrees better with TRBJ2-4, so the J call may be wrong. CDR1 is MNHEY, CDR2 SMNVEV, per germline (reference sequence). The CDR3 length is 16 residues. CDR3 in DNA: TGTGCCAGCAGTCCGAGCGCGACCCTTAGGAGGAACATTCAGTACTTC. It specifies CASSPSATLRRNIQYF.